The sample holds a few counts of the clone carrying this TCR beta chain. What it binds is unknown. Germline assignment: CDR1 MNHGY and CDR2 SVAAGI. This CDR3 comprises 13 residues. The germline V and J ends were trimmed by 3 bases and 8 bases, with 11 bases remaining between them. The sample comes from a study of regulatory T cells in long-lasting Graves disease. Construction of the TCR beta libraries employed iRepertoire HTBI primers in conjunction with Arm-PCR of CDR3 regions. TCRdb recomputed calls from the multiplex PCR reads with MiXCR, one row per CDR3 protein. Among about 620,000 distinct CDR3 sequences listed, roughly 16% were seen once. The time point was: newly diagnosed GD, antithyroid drugs for less than 3 months. With RNA extracted from PBMCs as input, the TCR library was made. Findings of the study overall: The researchers studied only peripheral blood, not thyroid tissue.

This sample was also put to use in a study of T cells in Graves' hyperthyroidism and ophthalmopathy. From that second work: Lactation, pregnancy, other autoimmune disease or uncontrolled infection led to exclusion of patients.

The receptor was isolated from a woman aged 25 to 39 with Graves disease. V gene TRBV6-9 combines with J gene TRBJ2-1, with D perhaps matching TRBD2 (6 bases). The sample here was peripheral blood mononuclear cells (PBMCs), taken at new diagnosis, from a patient treated with antithyroid drugs. DNA for the CDR3: TGTGCCAGCAGTTACCGGAGGGGCGATGAGCAGTTCTTC. Its protein product is CASSYRRGDEQFF.